This is a list of T cell receptor beta chains from one sample in a study of tumor-infiltrating lymphocytes in oesophageal squamous cell carcinoma. TCRdb fed the PCR reads into MiXCR, producing one record per CDR3 protein. Of more than 10,000 distinct CDR3 sequences in the sample, more than 50% were seen once. Sequencing was carried out using esophageal tumor tissue. All receptors come from a female donor with esophageal squamous cell carcinoma. Both conserved end residues are part of each CDR3. A D gene is named only where the DNA matches it firmly. Some rows have no size entry. The others give once, few or many, or a class for an expanded clone.

j_gene | d_gene | abundance | len | v_gene | CDR3nt | CDR3aa
TRBJ2-1 | NA | many | 13 | TRBV7-3 | TGTGCCAGCAGTTCCTCTGGCCTACCACAGCAGTTCTTC | CASSSSGLPQQFF
TRBJ2-2 | NA | once | 13 | TRBV7-6 | TGTGCCAGCAGCTCAATGGTGACCGGGGAGCTGTTTTTT | CASSSMVTGELFF
TRBJ2-1 | TRBD2 | NA | 15 | TRBV7-2 | TGTGCCAGCAGCTCTAATAGCGGGAGGATCAATGAGCAGTTCTTC | CASSSNSGRINEQFF
TRBJ2-1 | NA | NA | 13 | TRBV7-9 | TGTGCCAGCAGCCTAAACCGCCTCGGTGAGCAGTTCTTC | CASSLNRLGEQFF
TRBJ2-7 | NA | NA | 15 | TRBV7-8 | TGTGCCAGCAGCTCCTATGCCGGGAGTGACTACGAGCAGTACTTC | CASSSYAGSDYEQYF
TRBJ2-3 | TRBD1 | NA | 15 | TRBV5-1 | TGCGCCAGCAGCTCCATCGGACAGGGGGCATATACGCAGTATTTT | CASSSIGQGAYTQYF
TRBJ2-7 | NA | NA | 15 | TRBV6-1 | TGTGCCAGCAGTGAAATCGGGGGAGGACGGTACGAGCAGTACTTC | CASSEIGGGRYEQYF
TRBJ1-1 | NA | many | 14 | TRBV7-9 | TGTGCCAGCAGCTCGACCAGGTGGCCCACTGAAGCTTTCTTT | CASSSTRWPTEAFF
TRBJ2-5 | NA | NA | 14 | TRBV7-3 | TGTGCCAGCAGCGTGGGTCCCCATGACAATGAGCAGTACTTC | CASSVGPHDNEQYF
TRBJ2-1 | NA | once | 16 | TRBV5-1 | TGCGCCAGCAGCTTGGCCCCCCAGGGATCCTACAATGAGCAGTTCTTC | CASSLAPQGSYNEQFF
TRBJ2-5 | TRBD2 | NA | 13 | TRBV6-6 | TGTGCCAGCATGGCTAGCGGCCAAGAGACCCAGTACTTC | CASMASGQETQYF
TRBJ2-1 | TRBD2 | NA | 16 | TRBV27 | TGTGCCAGCAGTACCCCTAGCGGGAGGGCCCACAATGAGCAGTTCTTC | CASSTPSGRAHNEQFF
TRBJ2-5 | NA | NA | 13 | TRBV7-6 | TGTGCCAGCAGCCCTACCCCGCGGGAGACCCAGTACTTC | CASSPTPRETQYF
TRBJ2-3 | NA | NA | 17 | TRBV10-3 | TGTGCCATCAGTGTAAAGGCCCCTAGCGAGAGCACAGATACGCAGTATTTT | CAISVKAPSESTDTQYF
TRBJ2-5 | TRBD1 | NA | 14 | TRBV11-2 | TGTGCCAGCAGCTTAGACGACAGGGGAGAGACCCAGTACTTC | CASSLDDRGETQYF
TRBJ1-2 | TRBD1 | NA | 15 | TRBV6-6 | TGTGCCAGCAGTTACTCGAGGGACAGCTTCTATGGCTACACCTTC | CASSYSRDSFYGYTF
TRBJ2-7 | TRBD2 | NA | 15 | TRBV7-3 | TGTGCCAGCAGCTTAGTGGCTAGCGGGAGGGCCGAGCAGTACTTC | CASSLVASGRAEQYF
TRBJ2-7 | NA | NA | 15 | TRBV7-4 | TGTGCCAGCAGCTTAGTGTCCGGGAGCTCCTACGAGCAGTACTTC | CASSLVSGSSYEQYF